The sample holds many counts of the clone carrying this T cell receptor (beta chain). A J-beta primer mix and a sample-barcoded 5' primer were used in a second PCR of roughly 6 to 12 cycles. Per sample, CDR3-containing paired-end reads numbered at least 2.5 million. TCRdb itself ran the 5' RACE reads through MiXCR, one entry per CDR3 protein. The table records about 1.4 million distinct CDR3 sequences, roughly 59% of them present only once. The germline V gene encodes CDR1 SGHTA and CDR2 FQGNSA. This CDR3 has 14 amino acids. Trimming pared 6 bases from V and 1 base from J, leaving 12 bases between. The sample is drawn from a study of blood T cells in healthy people across ages. Study as a whole: Template switching picked up about one barcoded beta molecule for each two T cells.

Healthy Caucasian individuals from Russia aged about 6 to 95 were enrolled as donors. Peripheral blood, roughly 9.3 milliliters per donor, was collected. The rearrangement uses TRBV7-2 and TRBJ2-5; D is perhaps TRBD1 or TRBD2 (5 bases each). The specimen sequenced was blood. This clonotype originated in a man between 18 and 35 years old in good health. The CDR3 here is CASSLGALQETQYF. The CDR3 DNA follows: TGTGCCAGCAGTCTCGGGGCCCTCCAAGAGACCCAGTACTTC.